This T cell receptor beta chain was sequenced during a study of cytomegalovirus exposure and HLA in healthy donors. This clone was counted at least ten times. The antigen remains undetermined. J gave up 7 bases and V 4 bases, and 7 bases lay outside the gene matches. The CDR3 is 15 amino acids. Germline loops: CDR1 MRHNA, CDR2 SNTAGT. Study-wide results and limits: In a later analysis, at a false discovery rate of 0.05, approximately 18,000 TCR beta sequences were associated with HLA alleles. There were some 150 TCR beta chains listed as cytomegalovirus-associated. Many donors carried some public TCRs, although rarity characterized most TCR sequences.

PCR employed 60 Vbeta and 13 Jbeta primers. The protocol was immunoSEQ multiplex PCR, while the TCRdb copy is restricted to in-frame clones and leaves out a portion. The sample carries around 210,000 clones, around 77% recorded once. This receptor was obtained from a woman aged 25 to 39 in good health and CMV-seronegative. The specimen was PBMCs. The V and J genes are TRBV6-4 and TRBJ2-1; 10 bases match TRBD2. CDR3 protein: CASSGGTSAINEQFF. CDR3 nucleotides: TGTGCCAGCAGTGGAGGGACTAGCGCCATTAATGAGCAGTTCTTC.